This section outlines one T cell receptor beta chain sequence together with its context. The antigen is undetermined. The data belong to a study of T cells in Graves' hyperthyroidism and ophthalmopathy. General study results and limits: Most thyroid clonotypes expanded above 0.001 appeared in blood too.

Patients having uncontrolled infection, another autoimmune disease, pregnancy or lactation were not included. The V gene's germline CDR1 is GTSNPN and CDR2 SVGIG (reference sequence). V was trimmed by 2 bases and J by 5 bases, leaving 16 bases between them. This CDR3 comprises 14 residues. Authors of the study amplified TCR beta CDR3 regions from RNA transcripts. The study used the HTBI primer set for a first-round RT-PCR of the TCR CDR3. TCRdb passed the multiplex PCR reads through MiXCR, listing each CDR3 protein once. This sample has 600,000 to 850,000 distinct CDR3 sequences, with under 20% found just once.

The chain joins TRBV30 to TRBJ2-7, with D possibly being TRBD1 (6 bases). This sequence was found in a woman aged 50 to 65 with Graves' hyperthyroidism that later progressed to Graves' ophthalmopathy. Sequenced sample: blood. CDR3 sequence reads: CAWSTTGFPHEQYF. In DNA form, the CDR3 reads TGTGCCTGGAGTACCACAGGGTTCCCCCACGAGCAGTACTTC.